This entry lists 2 T cell receptor beta chains sequenced from one sample in a study of T cells in women clearing cervical HPV infection. Assay used: immunoSEQ multiplex PCR; TCRdb lists only in-frame clones, some missing. The sample table sets out around 35,000 clones. Sequencing input: blood buffy coat. The receptor set was obtained from a woman aged 18 to 75 with a cervical HPV16 infection that either progressed to CIN3+ or cleared (not recorded which).

Turning to this clone: The CDR3 goes on 3 residues after the read ends, and that part is filled in from the germline J gene. V is TRBV7-2 and J is TRBJ1-5; D call uncertain. Trimming pared 2 bases from V and 2 bases from J, leaving 7 bases between. This CDR3 spans 14 amino acids. Germline V gene sequence: CDR1 SGHTA, CDR2 FQGNSA. The DNA read from the CDR3 is TGTGCCAGCAGCTTACGAAGGGGCAATCAGCCC. Its translation: CASSLRRGNQP. The whole CDR3 protein reads CASSLRRGNQPQHF.

Notes on this clone: The CDR3 end is not reached by the read, which stops 3 residues before it; the germline J gene fills it in. The chain employs TRBV20-1 and TRBJ1-5; D is ambiguous. Trimming removed 3 bases from V and 2 bases from J, with 5 bases in between. CDR3 length: 12 amino acids. Per germline, CDR1 DFQATT and CDR2 SNEGSKA (reference sequence). CDR3: CSASPGNQPQHF. CDR3 DNA, as far as it was read: TGCAGTGCTAGTCCGGGCAATCAGCCC.